Presented here are 24 T cell receptor beta chains from one specimen sequenced in a study of shared T cell receptors in the human thymus. The repertoire was sequenced with immunoSEQ multiplex PCR; TCRdb's copy has only in-frame clones and lacks some. In the table there are hundreds of thousands of clones, 70% to 90% of which are singletons. The sample was also reused in another study, on human thymus T cells.

Sequences were obtained from thymocytes. These receptors were collected from a boy younger than two with a congenital heart defect.

This chain uses TRBV2 with TRBJ2-3; 8 positions agree with TRBD2. V lost 7 bases and J lost 4; bases outside the gene matches: 7. CDR1 and CDR2 from the germline V gene are SNHLY and FYNNEI. This CDR3 spans 14 amino acids. The CDR3 protein is CASTREGQPDTQYF. In DNA, the CDR3 is TGTGCCAGCACCCGGGAGGGCCAGCCAGATACGCAGTATTTT.

This clone was recorded once. This chain joins TRBV12-5 and TRBJ2-1, with TRBD2 identical over 12 bases. This CDR3 is 15 amino acids long. CDR1 is LGHNT and CDR2 is FRNRAP in the germline V gene. Trimming cost V 6 bases and J 8 bases; bases outside gene matches: 8. The CDR3 nucleotides read TGTGCTAGTGGCCGTGGACTAGCGGGGTCCTATGAGCAGTTCTTC. Amino acids: CASGRGLAGSYEQFF.

The rearrangement uses TRBV6-1 and TRBJ1-5; 9 bases map to TRBD1. The germline V gene has CDR1 MNHNS and CDR2 SASEGT. The CDR3 contains 14 residues. V shed 8 bases and J 10 bases; nucleotides not matched to a gene: 12. CDR3 DNA sequence: TGTGCCAGCGCTGGACAGGGGCCGGTGGGTCCCCAGCATTTT. Translated, it gives CASAGQGPVGPQHF.

The chain recombines TRBV4-3 with TRBJ2-3, with TRBD2 as a possible D gene (6 bases). Germline CDR1 LGHNA, CDR2 YSLEER. The CDR3 is made up of 16 amino acids. V was trimmed by 5 bases and J by 0 bases, leaving 15 bases between them. CDR3 amino acids: CASSGRDFTSTDTQYF. The DNA of the CDR3 is TGCGCCAGCAGCGGTCGGGACTTCACCAGCACAGATACGCAGTATTTT.

V gene TRBV4-1 combines with J gene TRBJ1-5; D is perhaps TRBD1 (6 bases). Germline CDR1 MGHRA, CDR2 YSYEKL. V was clipped by 1 base and J by 5 bases, with 12 bases between them. This CDR3 is 15 amino acids long. CDR3 coding DNA: TGCGCCAGCAGCCAAGGTGGGACAAGGGATCAGCCCCAGCATTTT. Protein: CASSQGGTRDQPQHF.

The chain recombines TRBV20-1 with TRBJ1-1; tentatively, D is TRBD1 (5 bases). The V end was cut by 6 bases, the J end by 10 bases, with 12 bases between. This CDR3 is 10 amino acids long. From germline, CDR1 is DFQATT and CDR2 SNEGSKA (reference sequence). The CDR3 nucleotides read TGCAGTGCCAAGGGGCCGGCAGCTTTCTTT. Translating gives CSAKGPAAFF.

The chain carries TRBV4-2 and TRBJ2-3; 9 nucleotides agree with TRBD2. The junction had 11 bases not matched to a gene; V was cut back by 1 base and J by 3 bases. The CDR3 length is 18 residues. Germline CDR1 and CDR2: LGHNA and YNFKEQ. The CDR3 nucleotides are TGTGCCAGCAGCCAAGGGAAAGACGTAGCGGGAGCGACAGATACGCAGTATTTT. It encodes CASSQGKDVAGATDTQYF.

The chain uses TRBV9 and TRBJ2-3; TRBD1 agrees at 9 bases. The CDR3 has 14 residues. V lost 3 bases and J lost 8; bases outside the gene matches: 7. Germline lookup yields CDR1 SGDLS and CDR2 YYNGEE. The CDR3 spells CASSDTQGAGTQYF. In DNA, the CDR3 is TGTGCCAGCAGCGATACACAGGGGGCGGGTACGCAGTATTTT.

The chain couples TRBV7-2 to TRBJ2-7; 15 nucleotides match TRBD2. This CDR3 is 14 amino acids long. The germline CDR1 and CDR2 sequences are SGHTA and FQGNSA. The V segment lost 5 bases and the J segment 7 bases; nucleotides outside the gene matches: 3. CDR3 nucleotide sequence: TGTGCCAGCAGCCCCGGACTAGCGGGAGGGGAGCAGTACTTC. This gives the protein CASSPGLAGGEQYF.

The chain employs TRBV11-3 and TRBJ2-5, with 11 bases identical to TRBD2. From germline, CDR1 is SGHNT and CDR2 YENEEA. The V gene end was trimmed by 5 bases and the J gene end by 3 bases; junction bases not matched to a gene: 5. CDR3 length equals 15 residues. CDR3 region: CASSKRLAGKETQYF. In DNA, the CDR3 is TGTGCCAGCAGCAAACGACTAGCGGGAAAAGAGACCCAGTACTTC.

The chain uses TRBV2 and TRBJ1-1; TRBD1 matches at 7 bases. Germline CDR1 is SNHLY and CDR2 is FYNNEI. The CDR3 consists of 15 residues. The V gene end was trimmed by 2 bases and the J gene end by 1 base; junction bases not matched to a gene: 4. DNA of the CDR3: TGTGCCAGCAGTGAAACGAGGACAGGGAACACTGAAGCTTTCTTT. Translated: CASSETRTGNTEAFF.

This chain joins TRBV4-1 and TRBJ1-2; TRBD1 matches at 8 bases. J was trimmed by 3 bases and V by 1 base; bases with no gene match: 7. The CDR3 is made up of 16 amino acids. Per the germline V gene, CDR1 is MGHRA and CDR2 is YSYEKL. CDR3 region: CASSQVDGTGYYGYTF. CDR3 DNA sequence: TGCGCCAGCAGCCAAGTTGACGGGACAGGCTACTATGGCTACACCTTC.

This CDR3 reads CASRVSGTENTGELFF. In DNA, the CDR3 is TGTGCCAGTAGGGTATCCGGGACAGAGAACACCGGGGAGCTGTTTTTT. The V gene is TRBV19, the J gene TRBJ2-2, with 7 nucleotides matching TRBD1. Germline CDR1 reads LNHDA; CDR2 reads SQIVND (reference sequence). The CDR3 is 16 residues long. Germline trimming cut 6 bases from V and 1 base from J; bases unmatched to any gene: 8.

This chain uses TRBV7-9 with TRBJ2-7, with 10 bases aligning to TRBD2. Per the germline V gene, CDR1 is SEHNR and CDR2 is FQNEAQ (reference sequence). There are 16 residues in the CDR3. The junction had 9 bases not matched to a gene; V was cut back by 4 bases and J by 3 bases. The CDR3 region has the DNA TGTGCCAGCAGCTCCCCCTGGAGCGGGAGGGGCTACGAGCAGTACTTC. Translating it yields CASSSPWSGRGYEQYF.

The chain couples TRBV29-1 to TRBJ2-5; unclear D gene. The CDR3 consists of 14 residues. Germline CDR1 is SQVTM and CDR2 is ANQGSEA. Trimming stripped 6 bases from V and 0 bases from J, with 14 bases between. In nucleotides, the CDR3 is TGCAGCGTCAAGACACACCAGTACCAAGAGACCCAGTACTTC. Its protein product is CSVKTHQYQETQYF. Based on the CDR3 plus reference TRBV29-1 and TRBJ2-5, the full variable domain is SAVISQKPSRDICQRGTSLTIQCQVDSQVTMMFWYRQQPGQSLTLIATANQGSEATYESGFVIDKFPISRPNLTFSTLTVSNMSPEDSSIYLCSVKTHQYQETQYFGPGTRLLVL.

A few counts support this clone. The chain recombines TRBV5-1 with TRBJ2-3; D may be TRBD2 (6 bases). Germline-derived CDR1 and CDR2 are SGHRS and YFSETQ. The CDR3 runs 17 residues. V lost 4 bases and J lost 2, with 20 bases in between. CDR3 sequence: CASSKSRAGNDTDTQYF. The DNA for the CDR3 is TGCGCCAGCAGCAAGTCTCGAGCGGGTAACGACACAGATACGCAGTATTTT.

Only one count was recorded for this clone. The chain combines TRBV5-1 with TRBJ1-5; D may be TRBD1 (5 bases). V was clipped by 4 bases and J by 0 bases, with 11 bases between them. This CDR3 comprises 15 residues. Looked up from germline, CDR1 is SGHRS and CDR2 is YFSETQ. CDR3 sequence reads: CASSGDGSSNQPQHF. CDR3 nucleotides: TGCGCCAGCAGCGGGGACGGGAGTAGCAATCAGCCCCAGCATTTT.

The V gene is TRBV18, the J gene TRBJ1-1; TRBD1 matches 8 bases. Germline assignment: CDR1 KGHSH and CDR2 LQKENI. The CDR3 consists of 17 residues. After removal of 0 bases from V and 0 bases from J, the junction contained 6 bases not matched to a gene. The CDR3 sequence is CASSPPGRGPLNTEAFF. The CDR3 bases are TGTGCCAGCTCACCACCGGGCAGGGGGCCGCTGAACACTGAAGCTTTCTTT.

This clone was picked up one time. The chain recombines TRBV5-1 with TRBJ2-7; the D is unclear. CDR3 length equals 12 residues. Trimming took 4 bases from V and 0 from J, leaving 5 bases between them. From germline, CDR1 is SGHRS and CDR2 YFSETQ. In nucleotides, the CDR3 is TGCGCCAGCAGCGCCAGCTCCTACGAGCAGTACTTC. It encodes CASSASSYEQYF.

J is TRBJ2-3 and V is TRBV4-2; 13 positions match TRBD2. CDR1 LGHNA and CDR2 YNFKEQ come from the germline V gene. The CDR3 runs to 18 residues. After removal of 3 bases from V and 6 bases from J, the junction contained 12 bases not matched to a gene. CDR3 amino acids: CASSHVDLTSGRRDTQYF. In DNA form, the CDR3 reads TGTGCCAGCAGCCATGTCGATTTGACTAGCGGGAGGCGTGATACGCAGTATTTT.

The chain couples TRBV4-3 to TRBJ2-7, with TRBD2 matching 11 bases. The V segment lost 0 bases and the J segment 4 bases; nucleotides outside the gene matches: 5. This CDR3 contains 16 residues. CDR1 is LGHNA, CDR2 YSLEER, per germline. DNA of the CDR3: TGCGCCAGCAGCCAAGATGGGACTAGCGGACCTTACGAGCAGTACTTC. This sequence encodes CASSQDGTSGPYEQYF.

This chain links TRBV30 with TRBJ2-1; perhaps TRBD2 as D (6 bases). Trimming left V 3 bases short and J 0 bases short, with 15 bases between. Germline CDR1 GTSNPN, CDR2 SVGIG (reference sequence). The CDR3 consists of 16 residues. CDR3 coding DNA: TGTGCCTGGAGACCAAAGGGACTTTCCTCCTACAATGAGCAGTTCTTC. Translation gives CAWRPKGLSSYNEQFF.

This CDR3 reads CASSAPGVSGSNEQFF. For the CDR3, the DNA is TGTGCCAGCAGCGCCCCTGGGGTTAGCGGGAGCAATGAGCAGTTCTTC. This chain joins TRBV9 and TRBJ2-1, with TRBD2 matching 9 bases. CDR3 length: 16 amino acids. After removal of 3 bases from V and 6 bases from J, the junction contained 10 bases not matched to a gene. In germline, CDR1 is SGDLS, CDR2 YYNGEE. The variable domain in full, with the rest retrieved from reference TRBV9 and TRBJ2-1, is DSGVTQTPKHLITATGQRVTLRCSPRSGDLSVYWYQQSLDQGLQFLIQYYNGEERAKGNILERFSAQQFPDLHSELNLSSLELGDSALYFCASSAPGVSGSNEQFFGPGTRLTVL.

This rearrangement joins TRBV5-6 to TRBJ1-3, with D possibly matching TRBD1 (5 bases). V shed 3 bases and J shed 0 bases, with 22 bases lying between them. This CDR3 region has 19 residues. Germline V gene lookup returns CDR1 SGHDT and CDR2 YYEEEE. The CDR3: CASSSLYLPTDFSGNTIYF. As DNA, the CDR3 is TGTGCCAGCAGCTCCCTCTACCTCCCGACAGATTTCTCTGGAAACACCATATATTTT.